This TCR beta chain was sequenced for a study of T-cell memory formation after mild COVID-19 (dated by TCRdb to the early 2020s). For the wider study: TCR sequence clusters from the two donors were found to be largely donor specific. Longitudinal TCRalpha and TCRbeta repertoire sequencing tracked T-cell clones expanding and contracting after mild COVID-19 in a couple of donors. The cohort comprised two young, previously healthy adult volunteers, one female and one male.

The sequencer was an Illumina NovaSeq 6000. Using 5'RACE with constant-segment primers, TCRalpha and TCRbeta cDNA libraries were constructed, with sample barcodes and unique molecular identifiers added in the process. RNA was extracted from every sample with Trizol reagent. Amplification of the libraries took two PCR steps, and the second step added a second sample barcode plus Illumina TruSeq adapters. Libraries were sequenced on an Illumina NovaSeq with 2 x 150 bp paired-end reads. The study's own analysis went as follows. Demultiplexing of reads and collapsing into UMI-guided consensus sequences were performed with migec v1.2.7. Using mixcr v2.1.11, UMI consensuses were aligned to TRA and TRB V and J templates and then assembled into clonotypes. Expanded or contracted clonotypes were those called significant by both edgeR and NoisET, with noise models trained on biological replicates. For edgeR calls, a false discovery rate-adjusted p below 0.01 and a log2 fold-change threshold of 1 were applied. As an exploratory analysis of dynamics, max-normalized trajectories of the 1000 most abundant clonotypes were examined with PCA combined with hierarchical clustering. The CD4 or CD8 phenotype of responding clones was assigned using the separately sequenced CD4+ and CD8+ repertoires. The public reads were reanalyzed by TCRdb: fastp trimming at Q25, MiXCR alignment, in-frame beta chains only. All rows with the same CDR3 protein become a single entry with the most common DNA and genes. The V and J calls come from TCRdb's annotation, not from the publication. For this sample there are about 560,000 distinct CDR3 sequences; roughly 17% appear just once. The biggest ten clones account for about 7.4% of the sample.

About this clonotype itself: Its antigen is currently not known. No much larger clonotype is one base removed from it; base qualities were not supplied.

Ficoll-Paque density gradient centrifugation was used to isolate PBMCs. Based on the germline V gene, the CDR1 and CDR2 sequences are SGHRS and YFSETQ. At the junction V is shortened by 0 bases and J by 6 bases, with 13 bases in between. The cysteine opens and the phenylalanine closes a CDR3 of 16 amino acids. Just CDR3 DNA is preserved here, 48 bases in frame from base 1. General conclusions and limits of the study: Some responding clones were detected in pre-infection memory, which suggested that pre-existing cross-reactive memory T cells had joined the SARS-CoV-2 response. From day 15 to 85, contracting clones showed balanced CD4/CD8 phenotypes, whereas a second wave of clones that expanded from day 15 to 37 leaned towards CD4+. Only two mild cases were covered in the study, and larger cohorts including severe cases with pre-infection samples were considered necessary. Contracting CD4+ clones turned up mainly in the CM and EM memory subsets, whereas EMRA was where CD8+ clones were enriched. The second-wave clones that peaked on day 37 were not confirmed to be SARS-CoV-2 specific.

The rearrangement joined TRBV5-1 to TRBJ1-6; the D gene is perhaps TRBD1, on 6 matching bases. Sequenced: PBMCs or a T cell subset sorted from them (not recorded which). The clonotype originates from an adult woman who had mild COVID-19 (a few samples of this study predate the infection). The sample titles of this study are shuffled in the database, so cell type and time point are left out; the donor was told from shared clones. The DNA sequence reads TGCGCCAGCAGCTTGGGAGGGACATATTCTAATTCACCCCTCCACTTT. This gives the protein CASSLGGTYSNSPLHF.